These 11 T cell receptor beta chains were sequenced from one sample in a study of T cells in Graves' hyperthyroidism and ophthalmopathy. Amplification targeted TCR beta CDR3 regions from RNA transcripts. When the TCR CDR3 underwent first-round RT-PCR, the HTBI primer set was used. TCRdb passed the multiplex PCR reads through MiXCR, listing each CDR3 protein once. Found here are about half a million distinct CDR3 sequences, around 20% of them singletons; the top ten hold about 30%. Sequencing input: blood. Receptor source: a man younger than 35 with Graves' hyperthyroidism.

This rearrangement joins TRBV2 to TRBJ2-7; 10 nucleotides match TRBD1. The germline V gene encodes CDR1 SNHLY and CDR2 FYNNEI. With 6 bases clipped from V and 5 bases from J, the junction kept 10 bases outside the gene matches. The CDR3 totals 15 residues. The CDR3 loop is CASRRRDRGWHEQYF. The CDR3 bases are TGTGCCAGCAGACGCCGGGACAGGGGTTGGCACGAGCAGTACTTC.

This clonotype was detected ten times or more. CDR3 protein: CACFKGLRYGYTF. The CDR3 DNA reads TGTGCCTGTTTTAAAGGGTTGCGATATGGCTACACCTTC. V usage is TRBV30 and J usage is TRBJ1-2, with unresolved D. The CDR3 sequence is 13 residues long. Trimming shortened V by 6 bases and J by 5 bases, and 16 bases separated the two germline ends. CDR1 and CDR2 (germline): GTSNPN, SVGIG (reference sequence).

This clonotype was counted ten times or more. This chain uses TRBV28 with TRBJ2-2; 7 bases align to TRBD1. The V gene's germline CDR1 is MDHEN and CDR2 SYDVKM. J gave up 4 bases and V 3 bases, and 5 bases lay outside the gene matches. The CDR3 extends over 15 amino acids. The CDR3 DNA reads TGTGCCAGCAGTTTCGGGGCAGGGGGCACCGGGGAGCTGTTTTTT. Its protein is CASSFGAGGTGELFF.

CDR3 in amino acids: CATSRDQGSSNQPQHF. The CDR3 DNA reads as TGTGCCACCAGCAGAGATCAGGGATCTTCCAATCAGCCCCAGCATTTT. This rearrangement joins TRBV15 to TRBJ1-5; D perhaps matches TRBD1 (5 bases). Between the trimmed V and J ends, which lost 0 bases and 3 bases, there was a span of 12 bases. The CDR3 totals 16 residues. Germline V lookup: CDR1 LNHNV, CDR2 YYDKDF (reference sequence). Supplemented by reference TRBV15 and TRBJ1-5, the full variable domain reads DAMVIQNPRYQVTQFGKPVTLSCSQTLNHNVMYWYQQKSSQAPKLLFHYYDKDFNNEADTPDNFQSRRPNTSFCFLDIRSPGLGDTAMYLCATSRDQGSSNQPQHFGDGTRLSIL.

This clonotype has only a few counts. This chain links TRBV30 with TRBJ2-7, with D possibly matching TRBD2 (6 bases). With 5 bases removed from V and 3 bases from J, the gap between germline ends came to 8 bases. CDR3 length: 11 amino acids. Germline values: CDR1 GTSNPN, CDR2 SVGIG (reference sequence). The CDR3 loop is CAWQTSYEQYF. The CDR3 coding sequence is TGTGCCTGGCAGACTAGCTACGAGCAGTACTTC.

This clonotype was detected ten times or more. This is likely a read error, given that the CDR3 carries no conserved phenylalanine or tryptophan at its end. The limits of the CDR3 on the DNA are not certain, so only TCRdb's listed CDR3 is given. CDR3 in amino acids: CASRKGLRSFL. The chain joins TRBV28 to TRBJ1-1. Germline loops: CDR1 MDHEN, CDR2 SYDVKM. Counting both end residues, the CDR3 totals 11 amino acids.

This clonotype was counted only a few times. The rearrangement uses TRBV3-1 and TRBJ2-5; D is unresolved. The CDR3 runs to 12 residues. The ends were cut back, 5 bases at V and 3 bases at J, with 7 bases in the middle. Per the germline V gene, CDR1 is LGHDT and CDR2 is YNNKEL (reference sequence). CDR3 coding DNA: TGTGCCAGCAGCAGGAGCAAAGAGACCCAGTACTTC. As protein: CASSRSKETQYF.

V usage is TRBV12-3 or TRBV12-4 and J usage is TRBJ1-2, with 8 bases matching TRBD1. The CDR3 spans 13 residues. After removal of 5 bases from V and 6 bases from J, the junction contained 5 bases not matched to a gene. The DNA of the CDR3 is TGTGCCAGCAGTGCCCGGACAGGGAATGGCTACACCTTC. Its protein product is CASSARTGNGYTF.

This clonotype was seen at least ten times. CDR3 amino acids: CASSQDRGGNYGYTF. For the CDR3, the DNA is TGCGCCAGCAGCCAAGATAGGGGGGGGAACTATGGCTACACCTTC. V usage is TRBV4-1 and J usage is TRBJ1-2, with D possibly TRBD1 on 6 matching bases. V lost 0 bases and J lost 2, with 10 bases in between. Germline CDR1 and CDR2: MGHRA and YSYEKL. This CDR3 has 15 amino acids.

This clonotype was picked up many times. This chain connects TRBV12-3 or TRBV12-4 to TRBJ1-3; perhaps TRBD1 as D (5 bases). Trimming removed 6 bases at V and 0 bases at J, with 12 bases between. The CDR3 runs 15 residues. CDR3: CASRAGHGSGNTIYF. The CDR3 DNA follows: TGTGCCAGCAGAGCCGGACATGGCTCTGGAAACACCATATATTTT.

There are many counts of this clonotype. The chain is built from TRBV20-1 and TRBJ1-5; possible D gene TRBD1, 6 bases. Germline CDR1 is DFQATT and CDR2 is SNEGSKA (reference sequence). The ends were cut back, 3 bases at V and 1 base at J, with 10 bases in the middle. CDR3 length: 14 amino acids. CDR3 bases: TGCAGTGCTAGGGACAGACAAAGCAATCAGCCCCAGCATTTT. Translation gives CSARDRQSNQPQHF.